One sample yielded the 11 T cell receptor beta chains listed below, sequenced in a study of T cell repertoires in cytomegalovirus infection. TCRdb reprocessed the reads with MiXCR, giving one entry per CDR3 protein. The repertoire holds a few hundred thousand distinct CDR3 sequences, with around 9.5% as singletons. The sequenced material came from PBMCs. The receptors were gathered from a human donor in good health (CMV status not recorded). Some clones in this sample may be carry-over from other donors' samples.

V and J are TRBV20-1 and TRBJ1-6; the D is unclear. The ends were cut back, 4 bases at V and 2 bases at J, with 6 bases in the middle. From germline, CDR1 is DFQATT and CDR2 SNEGSKA (reference sequence). The CDR3 is 13 residues long. CDR3 sequence reads: CSATTTYNSPLHF. The CDR3 coding sequence is TGCAGTGCTACAACGACCTATAATTCACCCCTCCACTTT.

This clonotype was counted between two and nine times. This rearrangement joins TRBV11-2 to TRBJ1-1; D is unresolved. From germline, CDR1 is SGHAT and CDR2 FQNNGV. This CDR3 spans 12 amino acids. Trimming removed 6 bases at V and 2 bases at J, with 7 bases between. CDR3 sequence (DNA): TGTGCCAGCAGGGTAAAAAACACTGAAGCTTTCTTT. It specifies CASRVKNTEAFF.

Here the CDR3 DNA reads TGTGCCAGCAGCGGCCGGACAGGGGGTCAGCCCCAGCATTTT. Its translation: CASSGRTGGQPQHF. This chain connects TRBV11-2 to TRBJ1-5, with TRBD1 matching 10 bases. The germline V gene encodes CDR1 SGHAT and CDR2 FQNNGV. This CDR3 has 14 amino acids. The J segment lost 6 bases and the V segment lost 5 bases, leaving 4 bases of the junction unmatched. The variable domain in full, with the rest retrieved from reference TRBV11-2 and TRBJ1-5, is EAGVAQSPRYKIIEKRQSVAFWCNPISGHATLYWYQQILGQGPKLLIQFQNNGVVDDSQLPKDRFSAERLKGVDSTLKIQPAKLEDSAVYLCASSGRTGGQPQHFGDGTRLSIL.

The chain uses TRBV6-2 or TRBV6-3 and TRBJ2-3; D call uncertain. This CDR3 has 12 amino acids. V was cut by 6 bases and J by 6 bases, with 10 bases left in between. Germline V lookup: CDR1 MNHEY, CDR2 SVGEGT. CDR3 in amino acids: CASRKSSDTQYF. CDR3 sequence (DNA): TGTGCCAGCAGGAAGAGCTCGGATACGCAGTATTTT.

In this sample, this clonotype turned up a few times. One junction end does not reproduce the germline sequence, and a read error may be involved. The V gene is TRBV5-3, the J gene TRBJ2-7; 11 bases match TRBD2. TRBV5-3 carries the ORF label, with uncertain function. The CDR3 spans 16 residues. The chain's CDR3 is CASSSQLAGADYEQYF. DNA of the CDR3: TGTGCCAGCAGCTCTCAACTAGCGGGGGCCGACTACGAGCAGTACTTC.

The rearrangement links TRBV20-1 to TRBJ1-5; 8 nucleotides agree with TRBD1. The CDR3 is 13 amino acids. The V gene end was trimmed by 6 bases and the J gene end by 6 bases; junction bases not matched to a gene: 7. Per germline, CDR1 DFQATT and CDR2 SNEGSKA (reference sequence). CDR3 residues: CSATTGGVQPQHF. The CDR3 DNA sequence: TGCAGTGCCACCACAGGGGGTGTTCAGCCCCAGCATTTT.

The V gene is TRBV7-2, the J gene TRBJ2-1; D is undetermined. In germline, CDR1 is SGHTA, CDR2 FQGNSA. The CDR3 spans 13 residues. V lost 5 bases and J lost 9, with 14 bases in between. The DNA of the CDR3 is TGTGCCAGCAGCCTTTGGCCTCCCATTGAGCAGTTCTTC. Translated: CASSLWPPIEQFF.

Only a few counts were recorded for this clonotype. The genes are TRBV19 and TRBJ2-1; TRBD2 aligns across 8 bases. The V and J ends lost 3 bases and 4 bases, in that order; junction bases with no gene match: 5. The CDR3 runs 15 residues. Germline CDR1 is LNHDA and CDR2 is SQIVND (reference sequence). The CDR3 sequence: CASSMKAGDYNEQFF. Written as DNA, the CDR3 is TGTGCCAGTAGTATGAAAGCGGGAGATTACAATGAGCAGTTCTTC. Full variable domain (missing parts from reference TRBV19 and TRBJ2-1): DGGITQSPKYLFRKEGQNVTLSCEQNLNHDAMYWYRQDPGQGLRLIYYSQIVNDFQKGDIAEGYSVSREKKESFPLTVTSAQKNPTAFYLCASSMKAGDYNEQFFGPGTRLTVL.

This clonotype showed up many times. This chain links TRBV7-2 with TRBJ2-6, with 10 bases identical to TRBD2. V dropped 5 bases and J dropped 0; count of bases not matched to a gene: 10. Germline CDR1 and CDR2: SGHTA and FQGNSA. This CDR3 is built from 19 residues. CDR3 coding DNA: TGTGCCAGCAGCCCCCTCCCTCTAGCGGGGGACTCTGGGGCCAACGTCCTGACTTTC. Translating it yields CASSPLPLAGDSGANVLTF.

This clonotype has just a few counts. The rearrangement links TRBV4-1 to TRBJ1-2; the match to TRBD1 covers 7 bases. After removal of 0 bases from V and 4 bases from J, the junction contained 11 bases not matched to a gene. The CDR3 has 17 amino acids. Looked up from germline, CDR1 is MGHRA and CDR2 is YSYEKL. CDR3 nucleotides: TGCGCCAGCAGCCAAGAAGAGTCAGGGGGATTATCCTATGGCTACACCTTC. Residues: CASSQEESGGLSYGYTF.

CDR3 in DNA: TGTGCCAGCAGCCCGGGGACAGGGACCACCTACGAGCAGTACTTC. It translates to CASSPGTGTTYEQYF. The V and J genes are TRBV7-6 and TRBJ2-7, with TRBD1 matching over 9 bases. Germline CDR1 is SGHVS and CDR2 is FNYEAQ. V was pared by 5 bases and J by 2 bases, with 7 bases of the junction left unmatched. This CDR3 contains 15 residues.